Below are 20 T cell receptor beta chains sequenced from a single sample in a study of cytomegalovirus exposure and HLA in healthy donors. Sequenced by immunoSEQ multiplex PCR; TCRdb stores in-frame clones only, minus some. This table has roughly 250,000 clones, about 87% appearing once. Sequencing used PBMCs. These receptors came from a man aged 18 to 35 in good health and CMV-seronegative.

The J gene is TRBJ2-4, the V gene TRBV4-3, with 7 bases aligning to TRBD2. This CDR3 is built from 17 residues. Looked up from germline, CDR1 is LGHNA and CDR2 is YSLEER. The trim removed 0 bases at V and 2 bases at J, leaving 7 bases unmatched. The CDR3 region is CASSQDRVGGTKNIQYF. In DNA form, the CDR3 reads TGCGCCAGCAGCCAAGATAGGGTCGGGGGGACCAAAAACATTCAGTACTTC.

The V call is TRBV6-5, the J call TRBJ1-5; D uncertain. Deletions cut 5 bases from V and 4 bases from J, with 15 bases between. CDR1 is MNHEY and CDR2 is SVGAGI in the germline V gene. This CDR3 comprises 15 residues. As DNA, the CDR3 is TGTGCCAGCAGTCGCCTGGCGGGTGAAAATCAGCCCCAGCATTTT. It encodes CASSRLAGENQPQHF.

The chain links TRBV6-6 to TRBJ1-2, with a possible D match to TRBD1 (6 bases). The CDR3 length is 15 residues. Germline lookup yields CDR1 MNHNY and CDR2 SVGAGI (reference sequence). Trimming took 5 bases from V and 3 from J, leaving 16 bases between them. This CDR3 is CASSPWTAAYYGYTF. CDR3 sequence (DNA): TGTGCCAGCAGTCCTTGGACAGCGGCCTACTATGGCTACACCTTC.

The V and J genes are TRBV29-1 and TRBJ2-7; 16 bases match TRBD2. The V segment lost 4 bases and the J segment 2 bases; nucleotides outside the gene matches: 8. Germline loops: CDR1 SQVTM, CDR2 ANQGSEA. The CDR3 runs to 17 residues. CDR3 DNA sequence: TGCAGCGTTGCCGGGACTAGCGGGAGGGTCGCCCCCTACGAGCAGTACTTC. This translates into CSVAGTSGRVAPYEQYF.

The chain uses TRBV5-1 and TRBJ2-5; a possible D gene is TRBD2 (6 bases). Germline V gene sequence: CDR1 SGHRS, CDR2 YFSETQ. With 7 bases removed from V and 3 bases from J, the gap between germline ends came to 13 bases. This CDR3 has 13 amino acids. This chain's CDR3 is CASGQGGKETQYF. CDR3 in DNA: TGCGCCAGCGGCCAGGGCGGGAAAGAGACCCAGTACTTC.

The gene calls are TRBV5-4 and TRBJ1-1, with TRBD1 as a possible D gene (5 bases). Germline CDR1 and CDR2: SGHNT and YYREEE (reference sequence). With 0 bases removed from V and 3 bases from J, the gap between germline ends came to 6 bases. This CDR3 has 13 amino acids. The CDR3 loop reads CASSLGRDTEAFF. For the CDR3, the DNA is TGTGCCAGCAGCTTGGGCAGGGACACTGAAGCTTTCTTT.

The rearrangement uses TRBV9 and TRBJ1-4; D perhaps matches TRBD1 (5 bases). CDR1 and CDR2 (germline): SGDLS, YYNGEE. The CDR3 sequence is 15 residues long. The V end lost 3 bases, the J end lost 4 bases, and 13 bases lay between the germline ends. CDR3 sequence: CASSGAAGHNEKLFF. For the CDR3, the DNA is TGTGCCAGCAGCGGGGCGGCAGGACATAATGAAAAACTGTTTTTT.

This sequence joins TRBV10-3 and TRBJ2-5; 10 positions agree with TRBD2. V lost 3 bases, J lost 4 bases, and 2 bases stayed unmatched. Germline loops: CDR1 ENHRY, CDR2 SYGVKD. This CDR3 is 14 amino acids long. The CDR3 bases are TGTGCCATCAGTGAATTAGCGGGAGGAGAGACCCAGTACTTC. Residues: CAISELAGGETQYF.

The V gene is TRBV5-1, the J gene TRBJ1-6; D remains ambiguous. V lost 0 bases and J lost 9, with 7 bases in between. Germline V gene lookup returns CDR1 SGHRS and CDR2 YFSETQ. The CDR3 runs to 13 residues. Here the CDR3 reads CASSLDLFSPLHF. The CDR3 nucleotides read TGCGCCAGCAGCTTGGATCTTTTTTCACCCCTCCACTTT.

The J gene is TRBJ2-1, the V gene TRBV4-3; D is unresolved. The CDR3 length is 15 residues. Trimming cost V 6 bases and J 0 bases, with 12 bases left between them. Looked up from germline, CDR1 is LGHNA and CDR2 is YSLEER. For the CDR3, the DNA is TGCGCCAGCAGGAAGAGTGAGAGCTCCTACAATGAGCAGTTCTTC. This gives the protein CASRKSESSYNEQFF.

The chain recombines TRBV30 with TRBJ2-3, with 11 bases identical to TRBD2. This CDR3 comprises 14 residues. V was pared by 5 bases and J by 10 bases, with 11 bases of the junction left unmatched. The germline gives CDR1 GTSNPN, CDR2 SVGIG (reference sequence). CDR3 residues: CAWEHSGRDASQYF. CDR3 DNA sequence: TGTGCCTGGGAACATAGCGGGAGGGACGCGTCGCAGTATTTT.

As regards this clone: This same CDR3 is encoded by further DNA sequences in the sample. The rearrangement uses TRBV9 and TRBJ2-1, with 7 bases aligning to TRBD2. This CDR3 comprises 13 residues. V shed 3 bases and J 7 bases; nucleotides not matched to a gene: 4. CDR1 SGDLS and CDR2 YYNGEE come from the germline V gene. The CDR3 DNA is TGTGCCAGCAGCGCGGGGGGTGGAAATGAGCAGTTCTTC. Translating gives CASSAGGGNEQFF. The complete variable domain, with remaining parts taken from reference TRBV9 and TRBJ2-1, reads DSGVTQTPKHLITATGQRVTLRCSPRSGDLSVYWYQQSLDQGLQFLIQYYNGEERAKGNILERFSAQQFPDLHSELNLSSLELGDSALYFCASSAGGGNEQFFGPGTRLTVL.

V gene TRBV27 combines with J gene TRBJ1-1; D uncertain. V lost 1 base to trimming and J lost 0 bases, with 6 bases between them. Germline V gene lookup returns CDR1 MNHEY and CDR2 SMNVEV (reference sequence). This CDR3 spans 14 amino acids. The CDR3 sequence is CASSLYSVNTEAFF. CDR3 nucleotide sequence: TGTGCCAGCAGTTTATATTCAGTGAACACTGAAGCTTTCTTT.

The chain combines TRBV5-5 with TRBJ2-7; unclear D gene. The V end was cut by 1 base, the J end by 7 bases, with 18 bases between. CDR1 and CDR2 from the germline V gene are SGHKS and YYEKEE (reference sequence). The CDR3 is 15 residues long. The CDR3 sequence is CASSLTYLTVGEQYF. In DNA form, the CDR3 reads TGTGCCAGCAGCTTGACCTACCTCACCGTCGGGGAGCAGTACTTC.

This rearrangement joins TRBV6-5 to TRBJ1-4; perhaps TRBD1 as D (6 bases). This CDR3 region has 14 residues. Germline CDR1 reads MNHEY; CDR2 reads SVGAGI. V lost 6 bases, J lost 7 bases, and 15 bases lay in between. CDR3 nucleotide sequence: TGTGCCAGCAGACCACAGGGTCCGGTTGAAAAACTGTTTTTT. It is translated as CASRPQGPVEKLFF.

The chain employs TRBV27 and TRBJ2-1, with 8 nucleotides matching TRBD1. CDR1 and CDR2 (germline): MNHEY, SMNVEV (reference sequence). The V gene end was trimmed by 6 bases and the J gene end by 0 bases; junction bases not matched to a gene: 4. The CDR3 spans 15 residues. The CDR3 here is CASRRTGSSYNEQFF. The CDR3 DNA is TGTGCCAGCAGGCGGACAGGGAGCTCCTACAATGAGCAGTTCTTC.

The rearrangement joins TRBV27 to TRBJ2-7; D may be TRBD2 (5 bases). This CDR3 comprises 16 residues. V was clipped by 0 bases and J by 6 bases, with 18 bases between them. Germline V CDR1 and CDR2: MNHEY, SMNVEV (reference sequence). Here the CDR3 reads CASSLSQLGSLSEQYF. The DNA of the CDR3 is TGTGCCAGCAGTTTATCTCAACTAGGCTCGTTGAGCGAGCAGTACTTC.

This clone appeared once. This chain joins TRBV7-2 and TRBJ2-7; 11 bases are shared with TRBD2. Germline V gene lookup returns CDR1 SGHTA and CDR2 FQGNSA. This CDR3 has 16 residues. Germline trimming cut 5 bases from V and 0 bases from J; bases unmatched to any gene: 6. The CDR3 region is CASSQLAGGGSYEQYF. CDR3 DNA sequence: TGTGCCAGCAGCCAATTAGCGGGAGGGGGCTCCTACGAGCAGTACTTC. Full variable domain (remainder filled in from reference TRBV7-2 and TRBJ2-7): GAGVSQSPSNKVTEKGKDVELRCDPISGHTALYWYRQSLGQGLEFLIYFQGNSAPDKSGLPSDRFSAERTGGSVSTLTIQRTQQEDSAVYLCASSQLAGGGSYEQYFGPGTRLTVT.

The chain recombines TRBV7-3 with TRBJ2-1; the match to TRBD2 covers 8 bases. Germline-derived CDR1 and CDR2 are SGHTA and FQGTGA. V trimming: 5 bases; J trimming: 5 bases; junction bases outside the gene matches: 5. This CDR3 is 14 amino acids long. This CDR3 reads CASSVAGRNNEQFF. Written as DNA, the CDR3 is TGTGCCAGCAGCGTAGCGGGGCGCAACAATGAGCAGTTCTTC. Full variable domain (rest looked up from reference TRBV7-3 and TRBJ2-1): GAGVSQTPSNKVTEKGKYVELRCDPISGHTALYWYRQSLGQGPEFLIYFQGTGAADDSGLPNDRFFAVRPEGSVSTLKIQRTERGDSAVYLCASSVAGRNNEQFFGPGTRLTVL.

V gene TRBV25-1 combines with J gene TRBJ2-5; 7 nucleotides align to TRBD2. The V segment lost 3 bases and the J segment 3 bases; nucleotides outside the gene matches: 4. The CDR3 has 14 amino acids. Germline loops: CDR1 MGHDK, CDR2 SYGVNS. CDR3 amino acids: CASSEWEGEETQYF. For the CDR3, the DNA is TGTGCCAGCAGTGAGTGGGAGGGCGAAGAGACCCAGTACTTC.